These 11 T cell receptor beta chains originate from one sample sequenced in a study of glioma-infiltrating T cells (dated by TCRdb to the mid-2010s). TCRdb lists the instrument as Illumina MiSeq. TCR alpha and beta CDR3 regions were amplified with the iRepertoire nested amplicon-rescue multiplex PCR (arm-PCR) platform from RNA. TCRdb took the public reads, trimmed them with fastp at Q25, ran MiXCR for clone calling and kept in-frame beta chains. One record per CDR3 amino acid sequence lists the most common genes and DNA. Present in this sample are fewer than 200,000 distinct CDR3 sequences, about 47% of which were seen just once. 5.2% of the sample goes to the ten largest clones. Source material: glioma tissue, nonneoplastic brain tissue, or PBMCs (not recorded which). The receptors were gathered from a human donor with low-grade glioma or glioblastoma, undergoing nonglioma brain surgery, or in good health (not recorded which).

The chain couples TRBV19 to TRBJ2-7, with 9 bases aligning to TRBD2. This CDR3 spans 15 amino acids. From germline, CDR1 is LNHDA and CDR2 SQIVND (reference sequence). The V and J ends lost 5 bases and 3 bases, in that order; junction bases with no gene match: 8. The CDR3 bases are TGTGCCAGTAGTCTTATAGCGGGAGCCAACTACGAGCAGTACTTC. Residues: CASSLIAGANYEQYF.

This clonotype came up a few times. The chain employs TRBV7-9 and TRBJ2-1; D is unresolved. The V end was cut by 1 base, the J end by 1 base, with 5 bases between. Germline V lookup: CDR1 SEHNR, CDR2 FQNEAQ (reference sequence). The CDR3 covers 14 residues. The CDR3 region has the DNA TGTGCCAGCAGCTTAGGAGTTTCCTACAATGAGCAGTTCTTC. Encoded protein: CASSLGVSYNEQFF.

This clonotype has a count of ten or more. V usage is TRBV7-8 and J usage is TRBJ2-1; 9 bases line up with TRBD2. This CDR3 region has 15 residues. Germline CDR1 reads SGHVS; CDR2 reads FQNEAQ. J lost 15 bases, V lost 5 bases, and 17 bases had no gene match. Written as DNA, the CDR3 is TGTGCCAGCAGCCCCTCCGGGACTAGCTCTTTTTTCCGGTTCTTC. Translating it yields CASSPSGTSSFFRFF.

The J gene is TRBJ2-1, the V gene TRBV4-1, with D unclear. Trimming took off 1 base at V and 8 bases at J, with 18 bases between the two ends. The CDR3 has 16 amino acids. Germline CDR1 reads MGHRA; CDR2 reads YSYEKL. As DNA, the CDR3 is TGCGCCAGCAGCCAAGTTTCTCTATCGGGTCTCGATGAGCAGTTCTTC. Translating gives CASSQVSLSGLDEQFF.

V gene TRBV5-6 combines with J gene TRBJ2-1; D is undetermined. The CDR3 consists of 16 residues. Germline CDR1 reads SGHDT; CDR2 reads YYEEEE. Trimming stripped 2 bases from V and 0 bases from J, with 12 bases between. The CDR3 sequence: CASSFVDLSSYNEQFF. CDR3 nucleotide sequence: TGTGCCAGCAGCTTTGTGGACCTTAGCTCCTACAATGAGCAGTTCTTC.

Concerning this clonotype itself: A much more abundant neighbour one base away suggests this may be a read error. The J gene is TRBJ2-5, the V gene TRBV28; D call uncertain. There are 13 residues in the CDR3. With 7 bases removed from V and 2 bases from J, the gap between germline ends came to 11 bases. Germline V gene data show CDR1 as MDHEN and CDR2 as SYDVKM. Written as DNA, the CDR3 is TGTGCCAGCAAAGTTCCGAAACAAGAGACCCAGTACTTC. As protein: CASKVPKQETQYF.

This clonotype appeared a few times. This chain joins TRBV18 and TRBJ2-5; D is unclear. Deletions cut 3 bases from V and 1 base from J, with 12 bases between. The CDR3 length is 15 residues. CDR1 is KGHSH, CDR2 LQKENI, per germline. The CDR3 coding sequence is TGTGCCAGCTCACCCGGAATGAGTACCCAAGAGACCCAGTACTTC. Translating it yields CASSPGMSTQETQYF.

This clonotype has only a few counts. V usage is TRBV4-2 and J usage is TRBJ2-5, with 7 nucleotides matching TRBD2. The V gene end was trimmed by 0 bases and the J gene end by 1 base; junction bases not matched to a gene: 8. The CDR3 has 17 amino acids. CDR1 and CDR2 from the germline V gene are LGHNA and YNFKEQ. CDR3 residues: CASSQDPSGALQETQYF. As DNA, the CDR3 is TGTGCCAGCAGCCAAGATCCGAGCGGGGCCCTCCAAGAGACCCAGTACTTC.

Note on this clonotype: Being one base from a much bigger clone, this may be a read error. The CDR3 DNA is TGTGACAGCAGTTTGGGCGGGGGCCGAGGAGAGCAGTACTTC. It translates to CDSSLGGGRGEQYF. This chain links TRBV28 with TRBJ2-7; D may be TRBD2 (7 bases). This CDR3 has 14 amino acids. Germline loops: CDR1 MDHEN, CDR2 SYDVKM.

This chain connects TRBV5-1 to TRBJ2-1; D possibly uses TRBD1 or TRBD2 (6 bases each). V was shortened by 3 bases and J by 7 bases, with 17 bases between the two germline ends. The CDR3 consists of 15 residues. Germline CDR1 SGHRS, CDR2 YFSETQ. The CDR3 here is CASSSSGGAGNEQFF. The CDR3 bases are TGCGCCAGCAGCTCCTCTGGGGGCGCGGGAAATGAGCAGTTCTTC.

The chain has TRBV14 and TRBJ1-1; 7 nucleotides match TRBD1. Per the germline V gene, CDR1 is SGHDN and CDR2 is FVKESK. J lost 1 base, V lost 4 bases, and 12 bases had no gene match. This CDR3 is 17 amino acids long. CDR3 coding DNA: TGTGCCAGCAGCCGCATCTATAGACAGGGCGAGAACACTGAAGCTTTCTTT. Residues: CASSRIYRQGENTEAFF.